Each of the 24 T cell receptor beta chains below was sequenced from the same sample in a study of blood T cell repertoires in COVID-19. Assay: immunoSEQ multiplex PCR; the TCRdb copy retains only in-frame clones and omits some. The sample records 350,000 to 500,000 clones, around 90% being singletons. The sample taken for sequencing was peripheral blood. The receptors here all came from a man between 18 and 29 years old with COVID-19, enrolled during active disease.

The rearrangement uses TRBV14 and TRBJ2-5, with D perhaps TRBD2 (5 bases). V lost 3 bases to trimming and J lost 2 bases, with 13 bases between them. The CDR3 consists of 15 residues. Germline CDR1 is SGHDN and CDR2 is FVKESK. CDR3 bases: TGTGCCAGCAGCCAGTACGGGGTACGTCAAGAGACCCAGTACTTC. The encoded protein is CASSQYGVRQETQYF.

The V call is TRBV10-1, the J call TRBJ2-3; D is uncertain. The CDR3 has 14 residues. Trimming took off 2 bases at V and 10 bases at J, with 16 bases between the two ends. The germline CDR1 and CDR2 sequences are WNHNN and SYGVQD (reference sequence). In nucleotides, the CDR3 is TGCGCCAGCAGTGAGGGCGGTAGCCTACCGTCGCAGTATTTT. Amino acids: CASSEGGSLPSQYF.

This clone was seen a single time. The rearrangement links TRBV5-4 to TRBJ2-6; D possibly corresponds to TRBD1 (5 bases). V was clipped by 4 bases and J by 2 bases, with 13 bases between them. From germline, CDR1 is SGHNT and CDR2 YYREEE (reference sequence). The CDR3 length is 16 residues. In DNA form, the CDR3 reads TGTGCCAGCAGCCCTTCCTCAGGGACTGGGGCCAACGTCCTGACTTTC. This sequence encodes CASSPSSGTGANVLTF. Combining the CDR3 with reference TRBV5-4 and TRBJ2-6 gives the whole variable domain ETGVTQSPTHLIKTRGQQVTLRCSSQSGHNTVSWYQQALGQGPQFIFQYYREEENGRGNFPPRFSGLQFPNYSSELNVNALELDDSALYLCASSPSSGTGANVLTFGAGSRLTVL.

The CDR3 reads CASSPPGEDTQYF. CDR3 bases: TGTGCCAGCAGTCCCCCGGGGGAAGATACGCAGTATTTT. The chain employs TRBV6-5 and TRBJ2-3; perhaps TRBD2 as D (6 bases). Trimming left V 5 bases short and J 5 bases short, with 11 bases between. Germline CDR1 MNHEY, CDR2 SVGAGI. The CDR3 sequence is 13 residues long.

This chain uses TRBV19 with TRBJ1-2, with D possibly TRBD1 on 5 matching bases. Trimming shortened V by 7 bases and J by 8 bases, and 20 bases separated the two germline ends. The V gene's germline CDR1 is LNHDA and CDR2 SQIVND (reference sequence). The CDR3 consists of 14 residues. The CDR3 here is CASTETAKGWGYTF. The CDR3 DNA reads as TGTGCCAGTACGGAGACAGCGAAAGGATGGGGCTACACCTTC.

The chain has TRBV3-1 (or the pseudogene TRBV3-2) and TRBJ2-5; no firm D call. V gave up 4 bases and J gave up 2 bases, with 11 bases separating them. Germline lookup yields CDR1 LGHDT and CDR2 YNNKEL (reference sequence). CDR3 length: 14 amino acids. The chain's CDR3 is CASSPPSRQETQYF. CDR3 in DNA: TGTGCCAGCAGCCCCCCCTCTAGACAAGAGACCCAGTACTTC.

CDR3 sequence: CATSDRTGGQETQYF. The CDR3 DNA reads TGTGCCACCAGTGACCGGACAGGGGGCCAAGAGACCCAGTACTTC. The chain joins TRBV24-1 to TRBJ2-5, with 10 bases fitting TRBD1. The junction had 2 bases not matched to a gene; V was cut back by 4 bases and J by 1 base. The CDR3 extends over 15 amino acids. Germline V gives CDR1 KGHDR, CDR2 SFDVKD.

This chain's CDR3 is CASSYSVRDTQYF. As DNA, the CDR3 is TGTGCCAGCAGTTACTCGGTCCGGGATACGCAGTATTTT. V is TRBV6-5 and J is TRBJ2-3; no clear D. V lost 0 bases and J 6 bases, leaving 7 bases between the germline ends. CDR1 is MNHEY and CDR2 is SVGAGI in the germline V gene. This CDR3 is 13 amino acids long.

This clone was counted a few times. The V gene is TRBV2, the J gene TRBJ1-3; 9 nucleotides line up with TRBD1. V lost 6 bases to trimming and J lost 2 bases; unmatched junction nucleotides: 5. Germline-derived CDR1 and CDR2 are SNHLY and FYNNEI. The CDR3 runs 15 residues. In DNA form, the CDR3 reads TGTGCCAGCAGGGAGAGGACAGGGGCTGGAAACACCATATATTTT. Protein product: CASRERTGAGNTIYF.

The V gene is TRBV7-9, the J gene TRBJ2-7; possibly TRBD2 for D (6 bases). The V gene lost 1 base and the J gene lost 6 bases, with 10 bases spanning the gap. Germline CDR1 and CDR2: SEHNR and FQNEAQ (reference sequence). This CDR3 region has 13 residues. In DNA, the CDR3 is TGTGCCAGCAGCTTAGAGAGGGGAGGCGAGCAGTACTTC. Amino acids: CASSLERGGEQYF. The full variable domain, completed using reference TRBV7-9 and TRBJ2-7, is DTGVSQNPRHKITKRGQNVTFRCDPISEHNRLYWYRQTLGQGPEFLTYFQNEAQLEKSRLLSDRFSAERPKGSFSTLEIQRTEQGDSAMYLCASSLERGGEQYFGPGTRLTVT.

In its sample, this clone was seen once. V is TRBV5-1 and J is TRBJ2-7, with 10 bases fitting TRBD2. Germline lookup yields CDR1 SGHRS and CDR2 YFSETQ. The trim removed 4 bases at V and 4 bases at J, leaving 5 bases unmatched. The CDR3 covers 14 residues. CDR3 amino acids: CASSRTSGQYEQYF. The CDR3 DNA is TGCGCCAGCAGCCGGACTAGCGGTCAGTACGAGCAGTACTTC. The variable domain in full, with the rest retrieved from reference TRBV5-1 and TRBJ2-7, is KAGVTQTPRYLIKTRGQQVTLSCSPISGHRSVSWYQQTPGQGLQFLFEYFSETQRNKGNFPGRFSGRQFSNSRSEMNVSTLELGDSALYLCASSRTSGQYEQYFGPGTRLTVT.

The chain recombines TRBV6-1 with TRBJ1-6; maybe TRBD1 (5 bases). The V and J ends lost 2 bases and 6 bases respectively, with 8 bases between them. CDR3 length: 14 amino acids. Germline CDR1 is MNHNS and CDR2 is SASEGT. CDR3 region: CASSELRANSPLHF. The CDR3 DNA reads TGTGCCAGCAGTGAACTCAGGGCTAATTCACCCCTCCACTTT.

The chain links TRBV9 to TRBJ2-2; 7 bases match TRBD2. V lost 4 bases to trimming and J lost 2 bases; unmatched junction nucleotides: 5. The CDR3 consists of 15 residues. The germline V gene encodes CDR1 SGDLS and CDR2 YYNGEE. CDR3: CASSLRAGNTGELFF. The CDR3 DNA sequence: TGTGCCAGCAGCCTAAGAGCGGGAAACACCGGGGAGCTGTTTTTT. Full variable domain (rest looked up from reference TRBV9 and TRBJ2-2): DSGVTQTPKHLITATGQRVTLRCSPRSGDLSVYWYQQSLDQGLQFLIQYYNGEERAKGNILERFSAQQFPDLHSELNLSSLELGDSALYFCASSLRAGNTGELFFGEGSRLTVL.

This rearrangement joins TRBV25-1 to TRBJ2-1, with a weak D call TRBD2 (6 bases). CDR1 is MGHDK, CDR2 SYGVNS, per germline. Trimming removed 0 bases at V and 4 bases at J, with 16 bases between. This CDR3 is 17 amino acids long. CDR3 coding DNA: TGTGCCAGCAGTGAATACAAAGCGGGTCCCGCTTACAATGAGCAGTTCTTC. Amino acid sequence: CASSEYKAGPAYNEQFF.

The chain is built from TRBV5-1 and TRBJ2-1; no reliable D call. Between the trimmed V and J ends, which lost 0 bases and 0 bases, there was a span of 10 bases. Per the germline V gene, CDR1 is SGHRS and CDR2 is YFSETQ. The CDR3 is made up of 16 amino acids. CDR3 nucleotides: TGCGCCAGCAGCTTGGAAGCGCCGAGCTCCTACAATGAGCAGTTCTTC. Translation gives CASSLEAPSSYNEQFF.

A remark on this clone: Distinct nucleotide sequences in the sample also encode this CDR3. This chain connects TRBV11-3 to TRBJ1-1; tentatively, D is TRBD1 (6 bases). Germline-derived CDR1 and CDR2 are SGHNT and YENEEA. The CDR3 spans 15 residues. The germline V and J ends were trimmed by 0 bases and 0 bases, with 8 bases remaining between them. The CDR3 here is CASSLDTGMNTEAFF. The CDR3 DNA reads TGTGCCAGCAGCTTAGATACAGGGATGAACACTGAAGCTTTCTTT.

The chain links TRBV15 to TRBJ2-3; D not resolved. Germline CDR1 is LNHNV and CDR2 is YYDKDF (reference sequence). V was pared by 0 bases and J by 2 bases, with 6 bases between. The CDR3 runs 14 residues. The CDR3 coding sequence is TGTGCCACCAGCAGAGATGCGGTCACAGATACGCAGTATTTT. Translated, it gives CATSRDAVTDTQYF.

The chain is built from TRBV4-1 and TRBJ1-2; 9 bases align to TRBD1. There are 14 residues in the CDR3. V shed 2 bases and J 6 bases; nucleotides not matched to a gene: 4. The V gene's germline CDR1 is MGHRA and CDR2 YSYEKL. CDR3 nucleotides: TGCGCCAGCAGCCAAACGGGACAGGGTGATGGCTACACCTTC. Translating gives CASSQTGQGDGYTF.

This chain connects TRBV5-6 to TRBJ2-5; 8 bases align to TRBD1. Trimming at V came to 4 bases and at J to 4 bases, leaving 9 bases not matched to a gene. The CDR3 is 15 amino acids. The germline V gene has CDR1 SGHDT and CDR2 YYEEEE. CDR3 bases: TGTGCCAGCAGCCCCTGGACAGGGCGCCCAGAGACCCAGTACTTC. Its translation is CASSPWTGRPETQYF.

This clone occurred a few times. V and J are TRBV10-3 and TRBJ2-3; 7 bases agree with TRBD2. J gave up 6 bases and V 6 bases, and 18 bases lay outside the gene matches. This CDR3 is 17 amino acids long. The germline gives CDR1 ENHRY, CDR2 SYGVKD. The CDR3 loop is CAISPGLTGGRPDTQYF. The DNA for the CDR3 is TGTGCCATCAGCCCGGGCCTCACGGGGGGACGACCGGATACGCAGTATTTT.

This chain connects TRBV3-1 (or the pseudogene TRBV3-2) to TRBJ1-3, with D possibly TRBD1 on 6 matching bases. The CDR3 loop spans 13 amino acids. CDR1 and CDR2 (germline): LGHDT, YNNKEL (reference sequence). V lost 1 base to trimming and J lost 11 bases, with 12 bases between them. CDR3 sequence: CASSQAGTNAIYF. DNA for the CDR3: TGTGCCAGCAGCCAAGCCGGGACAAATGCCATATATTTT.

V usage is TRBV5-1 and J usage is TRBJ1-2; TRBD1 might be the D (5 bases). The CDR3 has 15 amino acids. V lost 4 bases to trimming and J lost 8 bases, with 21 bases between them. The germline V gene encodes CDR1 SGHRS and CDR2 YFSETQ. The CDR3 DNA is TGCGCCAGCAGCCCGCGAACCGATGGGGCGTGGGGCTACACCTTC. This codes for CASSPRTDGAWGYTF.

The rearrangement joins TRBV6-1 to TRBJ2-3, with 10 bases identical to TRBD2. Looked up from germline, CDR1 is MNHNS and CDR2 is SASEGT. This CDR3 has 14 amino acids. V was pared by 4 bases and J by 6 bases, with 4 bases of the junction left unmatched. CDR3 amino acids: CASSAAGGPDTQYF. Here the CDR3 DNA reads TGTGCCAGCAGTGCAGCGGGAGGGCCGGATACGCAGTATTTT.

The chain combines TRBV3-1 (or the pseudogene TRBV3-2) with TRBJ2-3; D is possibly TRBD2 (5 bases). The V and J ends lost 4 bases and 2 bases respectively, with 7 bases between them. Germline CDR1 LGHDT, CDR2 YNNKEL (reference sequence). CDR3 length: 13 residues. The CDR3 DNA reads as TGTGCCAGCAGCCTCGGGGTCACAGATACGCAGTATTTT. Residues: CASSLGVTDTQYF.